This T cell receptor beta chain stems from a study of cytomegalovirus exposure and HLA in healthy donors. About the research overall: A prior analysis found more than 90 million unique TCR beta sequences from 170 million or so T cells. Of fewer than 450 genotyped donors, roughly 81% clustered with self-reported Caucasian donors. Findings and caveats of the study: Later on, an analysis showed TCR association rates differing by HLA locus, with DRB1 the most and HLA-C the fewest.

A note on this clone: Its antigen is currently unknown.

The CDR3 consists of 16 residues. Germline-derived CDR1 and CDR2 are MDHEN and SYDVKM. The PCR employed 60 Vbeta primers together with 13 Jbeta primers. Sequencing was performed with immunoSEQ multiplex PCR; in TCRdb, only in-frame clones are kept and a portion is missing. The data contain approximately 190,000 clones, around 90% of them singletons. This sequence was found in a boy aged 2 to 10 in good health and CMV-seronegative. This sequence joins TRBV28 and TRBJ2-5; 7 nucleotides line up with TRBD1. The end of the DNA fits TRBJ2-7 better, so the J call may be wrong. The sample taken for sequencing was PBMCs. As DNA, the CDR3 is TGTGCCAGCAGTTTGTTTGCCGTGACAGGGCCTTTCGAGCAGTACTTC. Translated: CASSLFAVTGPFEQYF.